The sequence of this TCR beta chain was determined in a study of blood T cell repertoires in COVID-19. V dropped 6 bases and J dropped 6; count of bases not matched to a gene: 13. The CDR3 sequence is 14 residues long. CDR1 and CDR2 from the germline V gene are SQVTM and ANQGSEA. This clone was recorded once. Using immunoSEQ multiplex PCR, the repertoire was profiled, and TCRdb retains in-frame clones only, with some absent. This sample carries 120,000 or so clones, roughly 88% of them seen once, and the ten largest clones take about 8%. The sequence came from a man aged 45 to 65 with acute or convalescent COVID-19. The sequenced material came from peripheral blood. The chain combines TRBV29-1 with TRBJ2-7, with 8 bases fitting TRBD1. The CDR3 nucleotides read TGCAGCGTGGAGCGGACAGGGAGAGGTTCCGAGCAGTACTTC. This gives the protein CSVERTGRGSEQYF.